This T cell receptor (beta chain) appears in the sequencing data of a study of cytotoxic CD8 clonotypes in ibrutinib-treated CLL. Overall study context: A median around 12 months of treatment, range 6 to 36, preceded the collection of response samples.

General observations from the study: Baseline levels of clonality went above those of age-matched healthy donors and moved with circulating CD8+ T-cell counts.

The table came from immunoSEQ multiplex PCR; TCRdb's copy has only in-frame clones and leaves some out. The sample yields approximately 330,000 clones, roughly 79% seen once. This clone was observed a few times. Its antigen is not identified. Germline loops: CDR1 SEHNR, CDR2 FQNEAQ (reference sequence). The V and J ends lost 5 bases and 6 bases respectively, with 11 bases between them. The CDR3 totals 13 residues. The gene calls are TRBV7-9 and TRBJ1-5; a weak D match, TRBD1 (5 bases). The TCR originated in a human donor with chronic lymphocytic leukemia. The sequencing used PBMCs, collected before ibrutinib treatment. This CDR3 is CASSGQGSQPQHF. CDR3 in DNA: TGTGCCAGCAGCGGGCAGGGTTCTCAGCCCCAGCATTTT.